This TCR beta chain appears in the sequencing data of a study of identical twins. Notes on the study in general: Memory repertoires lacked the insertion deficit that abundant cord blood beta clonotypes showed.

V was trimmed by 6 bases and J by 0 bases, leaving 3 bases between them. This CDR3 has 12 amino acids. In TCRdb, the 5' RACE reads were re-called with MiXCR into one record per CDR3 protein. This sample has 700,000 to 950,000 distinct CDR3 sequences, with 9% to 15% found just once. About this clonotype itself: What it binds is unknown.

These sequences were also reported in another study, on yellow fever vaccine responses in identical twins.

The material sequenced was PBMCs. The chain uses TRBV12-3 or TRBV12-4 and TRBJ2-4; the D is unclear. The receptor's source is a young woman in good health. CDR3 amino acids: CASSQAKNIQYF. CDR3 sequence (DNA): TGTGCCAGCAGCCAAGCCAAAAACATTCAGTACTTC.